This record concerns one T cell receptor beta chain sequence. Its antigen is still unknown. PCR involved 60 Vbeta and 13 Jbeta primers. Sequencing was performed with immunoSEQ multiplex PCR; in TCRdb, only in-frame clones are kept and a portion is missing. This sample has about 240,000 clones; roughly 82% occur once, and the top ten carry over 5%. This record comes from a study of cytomegalovirus exposure and HLA in healthy donors. This CDR3 spans 20 amino acids. The junction had 18 bases not matched to a gene; V was cut back by 4 bases and J by 0 bases. CDR1 and CDR2 from the germline V gene are SGDLS and YYNGEE. Study-level findings and limits: The study dropped some indistinguishable V segments, TRBV6-2 and TRBV6-3 among them.

The source is a woman between 40 and 55 years old in good health and CMV-seropositive. V usage is TRBV9 and J usage is TRBJ2-3, with 9 bases aligning to TRBD2. Sequencing was performed on PBMCs. The CDR3 DNA is TGTGCCAGCAGCCCTCCGCCCCGGGGTAGCGGGGGTTCTAGCACAGATACGCAGTATTTT. As protein: CASSPPPRGSGGSSTDTQYF. Variable domain in full (rest from reference TRBV9 and TRBJ2-3): DSGVTQTPKHLITATGQRVTLRCSPRSGDLSVYWYQQSLDQGLQFLIQYYNGEERAKGNILERFSAQQFPDLHSELNLSSLELGDSALYFCASSPPPRGSGGSSTDTQYFGPGTRLTVL.